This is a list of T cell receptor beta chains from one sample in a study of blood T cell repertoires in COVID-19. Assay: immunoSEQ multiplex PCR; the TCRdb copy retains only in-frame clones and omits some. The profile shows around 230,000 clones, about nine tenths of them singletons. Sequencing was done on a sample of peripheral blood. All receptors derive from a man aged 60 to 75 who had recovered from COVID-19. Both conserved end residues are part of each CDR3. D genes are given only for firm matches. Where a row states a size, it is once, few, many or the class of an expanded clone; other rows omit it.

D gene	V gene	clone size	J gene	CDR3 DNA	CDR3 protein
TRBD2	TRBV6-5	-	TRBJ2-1	TGTGCCAGCAGTTACGCGTCTAGCGGGGGCAATGAGCAGTTCTTC	CASSYASSGGNEQFF
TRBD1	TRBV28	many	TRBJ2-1	TGTGCCAGCAGTCTACCGGGACAGGGGTCCTACAATGAGCAGTTCTTC	CASSLPGQGSYNEQFF
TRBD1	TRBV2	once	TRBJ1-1	TGTGCCAGCAGTCCAGGAGGGGGCCGGAACACTGAAGCTTTCTTT	CASSPGGGRNTEAFF
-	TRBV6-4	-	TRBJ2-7	TGTGCCAGCTGGACGGACAGCCTTTTCGCCGAGCAGTACTTC	CASWTDSLFAEQYF
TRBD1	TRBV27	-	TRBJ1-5	TGTGCCAGCAGTTCGCTGAGACAGGGTAGCAATCAGCCCCAGCATTTT	CASSSLRQGSNQPQHF
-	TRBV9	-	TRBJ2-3	TGTGCCAGCAGCCCCTCCTGGGCTAGCACAGATACGCAGTATTTT	CASSPSWASTDTQYF
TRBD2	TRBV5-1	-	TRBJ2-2	TGCGCCAGCAGCTTGAGCGGGGGGGCTACGAACACCGGGGAGCTGTTTTTT	CASSLSGGATNTGELFF
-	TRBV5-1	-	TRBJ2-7	TGCGCCAGCAGCTCCCAGGGAATCTCCTACGAGCAGTACTTC	CASSSQGISYEQYF
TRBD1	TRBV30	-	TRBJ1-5	TGTGCCTCGACAGGGGAGGACGCGCCCCAGCATTTT	CASTGEDAPQHF
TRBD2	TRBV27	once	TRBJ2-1	TGTGCCAGCAGTTTAAGACTAGCGGGCCACATCTCCTACAATGAGCAGTTCTTC	CASSLRLAGHISYNEQFF
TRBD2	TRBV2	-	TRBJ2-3	TGTGCCAGCACCCTCGGACTAGCGGGGGCAGATACGCAGTATTTT	CASTLGLAGADTQYF
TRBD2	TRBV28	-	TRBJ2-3	TGTGCCAGCAGTTTATGGACTAGCGGGGACACAGATACGCAGTATTTT	CASSLWTSGDTDTQYF
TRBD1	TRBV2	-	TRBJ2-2	TGTGCCAGCAGTACAGGGGTCACCGGGGAGCTGTTTTTT	CASSTGVTGELFF
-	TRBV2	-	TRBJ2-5	TGTGCCAGCAGTGAAGCGCTTCAGGTCCACCAAGAGACCCAGTACTTC	CASSEALQVHQETQYF
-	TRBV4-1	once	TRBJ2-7	TGCGCCAGCAGCCATAGCCAGACCCCCTACGAGCAGTACTTC	CASSHSQTPYEQYF
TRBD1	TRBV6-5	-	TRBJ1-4	TGTGCCAGCCAGGGACAGATGAATGAAAAACTGTTTTTT	CASQGQMNEKLFF
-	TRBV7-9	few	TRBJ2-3	TGTGCCAGCAGCTGGCTGGGGGGGCGGGACACAGATACGCAGTATTTT	CASSWLGGRDTDTQYF
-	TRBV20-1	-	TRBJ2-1	TGCAGTGCTAGTTTCGAGCGGACGGCTAATGAGCAGTTCTTC	CSASFERTANEQFF
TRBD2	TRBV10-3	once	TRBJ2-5	TGTGCCATCAGTGAGCAAACTACTAGCGGACAAGAGACCCAGTACTTC	CAISEQTTSGQETQYF
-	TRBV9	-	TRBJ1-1	TGTGCCAGCAGCGTAGGCCCAGACTCGAACGCTGAAGCTTTCTTT	CASSVGPDSNAEAFF
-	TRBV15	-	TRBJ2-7	TGTGCCACCAGCAGAGAAGGCGGGGACAGCTCCTACGAGCAGTACTTC	CATSREGGDSSYEQYF
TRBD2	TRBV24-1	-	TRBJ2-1	TGTGCCACCAGTCCCGCCCGCGGTCTAGCGGGGGATTTCTTTCCGGGGAGTGAGCAGTTCTTC	CATSPARGLAGDFFPGSEQFF
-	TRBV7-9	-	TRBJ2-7	TGTGCCAGCAGCTTAGGTCCAGGGGCCCCCTACGAGCAGTACTTC	CASSLGPGAPYEQYF
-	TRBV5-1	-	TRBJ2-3	TGCGCCAGCAGCTTGTCTAGCGGCACAGATACGCAGTATTTT	CASSLSSGTDTQYF
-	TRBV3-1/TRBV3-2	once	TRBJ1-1	TGTGCCAGCAGCCTATGGGGGGTGAGCACTGAAGCTTTCTTT	CASSLWGVSTEAFF
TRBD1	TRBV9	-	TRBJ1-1	TGTGCCAGTCCGAACCGGGACAGGGGAATGAACACTGAAGCTTTCTTT	CASPNRDRGMNTEAFF
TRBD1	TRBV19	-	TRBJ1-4	TGTGCCAGTAGTATGGGACAGGAAAAACTGTTTTTT	CASSMGQEKLFF
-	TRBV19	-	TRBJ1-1	TGTGCCAGTAGTATAGACTACCGGGTCCACACTGAAGCTTTCTTT	CASSIDYRVHTEAFF
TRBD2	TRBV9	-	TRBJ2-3	TGTGCCAGCAGCGTAGGCTTACGGGGGGGCACAGATACGCAGTATTTT	CASSVGLRGGTDTQYF
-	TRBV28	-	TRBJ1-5	TGTGCCAGCAGCAAAGGGGTCCATCAGCCCCAGCATTTT	CASSKGVHQPQHF
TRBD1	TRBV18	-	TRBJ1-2	TGTGCCAGCTCACCTTGGACAGGGGAAGGTGACGGCTACACCTTC	CASSPWTGEGDGYTF
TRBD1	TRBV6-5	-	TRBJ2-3	TGTGCCAGCAGTTACTCAGGGACAGGGAGGGATACGCAGTATTTT	CASSYSGTGRDTQYF
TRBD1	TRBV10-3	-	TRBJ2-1	TGTGCCATCAGCCCAGGAGCAGACAGGGTTAGTGAGCAGTTCTTC	CAISPGADRVSEQFF
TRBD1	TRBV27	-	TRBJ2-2	TGTGCCAGCAGTTTCGGGACAGGGGGCATCACCGGGGAGCTGTTTTTT	CASSFGTGGITGELFF
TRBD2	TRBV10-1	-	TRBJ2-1	TGCGCCAGCAGTAAACTAGCGGTCAATGAGCAGTTCTTC	CASSKLAVNEQFF
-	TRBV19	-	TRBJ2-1	TGTGCCAGTAGTGACCTCCCGGGTAATGAGCAGTTCTTC	CASSDLPGNEQFF
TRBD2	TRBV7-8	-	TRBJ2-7	TGTGCCAGCCTCTGGGGTAGCGGGGGGGCTTCAACTTACGAGCAGTACTTC	CASLWGSGGASTYEQYF
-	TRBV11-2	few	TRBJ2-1	TGTGCCAGCAGCTTAGTAGCGTCCAATGAGCAGTTCTTC	CASSLVASNEQFF
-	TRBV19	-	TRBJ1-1	TGTGCCAGTAGTAGTGGCAGGATGAACACTGAAGCTTTCTTT	CASSSGRMNTEAFF
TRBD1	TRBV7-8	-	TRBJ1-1	TGTGCCAGCACCATGACAGGGGGGAACACTGAAGCTTTCTTT	CASTMTGGNTEAFF
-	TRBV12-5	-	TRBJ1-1	TGTGCTAGTGGTTTGGGACAGCCCACTGAAGCTTTCTTT	CASGLGQPTEAFF
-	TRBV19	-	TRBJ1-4	TGTGCCAGTAGACCTTCGACAACGACTAATGAAAAACTGTTTTTT	CASRPSTTTNEKLFF
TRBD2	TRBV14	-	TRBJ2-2	TGTGCCAGCAGCCAAGCTCTCACTAGCGGGGGGGCCCGAACCGGGGAGCTGTTTTTT	CASSQALTSGGARTGELFF
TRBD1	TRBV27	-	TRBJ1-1	TGTGCCAGCGGATTGCCGGGACAGGGTACAGTAGCTTTCTTT	CASGLPGQGTVAFF
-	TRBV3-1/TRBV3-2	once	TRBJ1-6	TGTGCCAGCAGCCAAGACCTAAGGAGGTCACCCCTCCACTTT	CASSQDLRRSPLHF
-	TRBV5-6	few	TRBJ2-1	TGTGCCAGCAGCTTCATTCCGGAGGAGCAGTTCTTC	CASSFIPEEQFF
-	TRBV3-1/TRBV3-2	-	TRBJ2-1	TGTGCCAGCAGCCCCCGTCGGAGGTCCTACAATGAGCAGTTCTTC	CASSPRRRSYNEQFF
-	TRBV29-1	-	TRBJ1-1	TGCAGCTGTAGATCGTGGGGGGGGAACACTGAAGCTTTCTTT	CSCRSWGGNTEAFF
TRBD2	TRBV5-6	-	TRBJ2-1	TGTGCCAGCAGCTTGGTAAGGACTAGCGGGGGAAATGAGCAGTTCTTC	CASSLVRTSGGNEQFF
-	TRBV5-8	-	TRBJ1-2	TGTGCCAGCAGCTTCTCGATAGCTAACTATGGCTACACCTTC	CASSFSIANYGYTF
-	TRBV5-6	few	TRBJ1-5	TGTGCCAGCAGCTGGGGAGCTCTTCAGCCCCAGCATTTT	CASSWGALQPQHF
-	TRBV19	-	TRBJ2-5	TGTGCCAGTAGTATGATGACAGACAGAGAGACCCAGTACTTC	CASSMMTDRETQYF
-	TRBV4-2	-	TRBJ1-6	TGTGCCAGCAGCGTCTCGAGGGCCCATAATTCACCCCTCCACTTT	CASSVSRAHNSPLHF
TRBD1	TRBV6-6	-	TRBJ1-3	TGTGCCAGCAGCCTGGGGACAGGGGGCACTGGAAACACCATATATTTT	CASSLGTGGTGNTIYF
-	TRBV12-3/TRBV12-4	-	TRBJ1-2	TGTGCCAGCACGCGGGGGGGCGGCTACACCTTC	CASTRGGGYTF
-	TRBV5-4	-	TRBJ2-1	TGTGCCAGCAGCTTGCAGGTATACAATGAGCAGTTCTTC	CASSLQVYNEQFF
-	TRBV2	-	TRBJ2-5	TGTGCCAGCAGTGAAAGGTCTCCGGGCAGGGGAGAGACCCAGTACTTC	CASSERSPGRGETQYF
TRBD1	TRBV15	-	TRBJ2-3	TGTGCCACCAGCAGTGATCCGGGACAGGGACTAGATACGCAGTATTTT	CATSSDPGQGLDTQYF
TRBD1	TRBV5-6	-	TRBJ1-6	TGTGCCAGCACGGGACAGCCTAATTCACCCCTCCACTTT	CASTGQPNSPLHF
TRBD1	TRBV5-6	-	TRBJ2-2	TGTGCCAGCAGCCCTCAAGGGGGCCGACCCGGGGAGCTGTTTTTT	CASSPQGGRPGELFF